This T cell receptor beta chain stems from a study of blood T cell repertoires in COVID-19. Study as a whole: Samples came from the United States, Italy and Spain, spanning acute and convalescent COVID-19. Sample material is recorded as cDNA or gDNA derived from T cells, B-cell-depleted T cells, or PBMCs.

Method: immunoSEQ multiplex PCR; TCRdb's copy keeps in-frame clones and lacks some. The sample has around 100,000 clones, over 75% seen once. The V segment lost 10 bases and the J segment 2 bases; nucleotides outside the gene matches: 4. Germline V CDR1 and CDR2: KGHDR, SFDVKD. This CDR3 is 13 amino acids long. The material sequenced was peripheral blood. This TCR was recovered from a human donor in a cohort sampled during active or convalescent COVID-19. The gene calls are TRBV24-1 and TRBJ1-5, with 7 bases fitting TRBD1. Written as DNA, the CDR3 is TGTGCCACGAAAACAGGGGGCAATCAGCCCCAGCATTTT. As protein: CATKTGGNQPQHF.